This T cell receptor (beta chain) was found in a study of shared clonotypes between healthy human individuals. Germline CDR1 and CDR2: LGHNA and YNFKEQ. V was cut by 2 bases and J by 14 bases, with 18 bases left in between. The CDR3 runs to 13 residues. The study's findings and limits: Rarefaction analysis demonstrated incomplete sorted-subset sequencing notwithstanding large depth.

The authors distributed each subset's genomic DNA evenly over several immunoSEQ plates. Clones were sequenced by immunoSEQ multiplex PCR, and TCRdb holds only the in-frame ones, with some missing. The sample holds some 2.4 million clones, 93% seen once. Of note for this clone: No antigen is known for it.

The chain couples TRBV4-2 to TRBJ1-1, with D perhaps TRBD1 (5 bases). The TCR comes from a man aged 18 to 29 in good health. Some clones in this sample may be carry-over from other donors' samples. Sequencing used naive CD4+ T cells from PBMCs. The subset was: CD45RA+ positively selected. The CDR3 region has the DNA TGTGCCAGCAGCCAACCTCGGGGAGGGGATAGGTTCTTT. Protein: CASSQPRGGDRFF.